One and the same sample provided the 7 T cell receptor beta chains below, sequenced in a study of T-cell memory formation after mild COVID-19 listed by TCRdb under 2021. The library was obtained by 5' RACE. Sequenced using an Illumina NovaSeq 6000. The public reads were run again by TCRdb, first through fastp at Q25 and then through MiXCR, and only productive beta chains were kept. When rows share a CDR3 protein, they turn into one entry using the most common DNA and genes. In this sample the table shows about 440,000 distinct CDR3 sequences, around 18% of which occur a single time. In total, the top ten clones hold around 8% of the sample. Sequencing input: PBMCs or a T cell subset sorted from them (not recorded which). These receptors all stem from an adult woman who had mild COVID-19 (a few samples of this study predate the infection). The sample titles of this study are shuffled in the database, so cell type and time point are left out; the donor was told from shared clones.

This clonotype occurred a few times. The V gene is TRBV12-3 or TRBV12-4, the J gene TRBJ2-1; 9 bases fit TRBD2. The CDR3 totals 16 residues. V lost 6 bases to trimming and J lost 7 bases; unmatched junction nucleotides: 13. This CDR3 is CASSPSGLAGINEQFF. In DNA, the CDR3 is TGTGCCAGCAGCCCGTCGGGGCTAGCGGGAATTAATGAGCAGTTCTTC.

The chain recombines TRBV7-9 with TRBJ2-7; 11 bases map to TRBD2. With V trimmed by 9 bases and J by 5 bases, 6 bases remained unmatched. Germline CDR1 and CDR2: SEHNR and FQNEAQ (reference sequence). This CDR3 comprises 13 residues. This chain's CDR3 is CASLTSGNNEQYF. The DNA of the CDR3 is TGTGCCAGTTTGACTAGCGGGAACAACGAGCAGTACTTC.

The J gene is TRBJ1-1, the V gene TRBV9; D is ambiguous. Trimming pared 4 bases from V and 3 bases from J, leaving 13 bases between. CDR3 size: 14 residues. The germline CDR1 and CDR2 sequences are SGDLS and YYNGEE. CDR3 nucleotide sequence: TGTGCCAGCAGCCGGTACGGGTCTGACACTGAAGCTTTCTTT. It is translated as CASSRYGSDTEAFF.

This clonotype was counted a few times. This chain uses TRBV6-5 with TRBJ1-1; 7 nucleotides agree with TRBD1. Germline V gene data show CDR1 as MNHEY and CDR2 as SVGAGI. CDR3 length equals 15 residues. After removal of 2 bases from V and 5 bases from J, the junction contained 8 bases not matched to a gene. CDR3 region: CASSYATGVVTEAFF. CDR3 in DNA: TGTGCCAGCAGTTACGCCACAGGGGTTGTTACTGAAGCTTTCTTT.

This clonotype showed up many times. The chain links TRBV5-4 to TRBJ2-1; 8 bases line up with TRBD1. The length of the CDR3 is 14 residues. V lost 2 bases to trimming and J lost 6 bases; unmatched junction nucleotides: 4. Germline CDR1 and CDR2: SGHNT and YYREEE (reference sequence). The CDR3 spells CASSFRDRSNEQFF. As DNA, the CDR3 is TGTGCCAGCAGCTTCCGGGACAGGTCCAATGAGCAGTTCTTC. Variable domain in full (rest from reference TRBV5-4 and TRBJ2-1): ETGVTQSPTHLIKTRGQQVTLRCSSQSGHNTVSWYQQALGQGPQFIFQYYREEENGRGNFPPRFSGLQFPNYSSELNVNALELDDSALYLCASSFRDRSNEQFFGPGTRLTVL.

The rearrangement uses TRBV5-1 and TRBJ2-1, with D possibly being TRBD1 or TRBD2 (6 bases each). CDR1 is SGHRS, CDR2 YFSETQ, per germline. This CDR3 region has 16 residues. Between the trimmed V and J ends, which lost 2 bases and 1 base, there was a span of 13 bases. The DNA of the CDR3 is TGCGCCAGCAGCTTAAGTCGGGGGACATCCTACAATGAGCAGTTCTTC. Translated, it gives CASSLSRGTSYNEQFF.

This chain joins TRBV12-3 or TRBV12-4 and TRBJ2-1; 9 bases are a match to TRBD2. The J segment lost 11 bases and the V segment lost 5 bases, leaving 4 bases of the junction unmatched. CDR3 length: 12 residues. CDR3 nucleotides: TGTGCCAGCAGTCCGGGGACTAGCAAGCAGTTCTTC. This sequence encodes CASSPGTSKQFF.